This T cell receptor (beta chain) was captured in a study of blood T cell repertoires in COVID-19. For the study at large: The United States, Italy and Spain supplied acute and convalescent COVID-19 samples. In each case, the material was cDNA or gDNA derived from T cells, B-cell-depleted T cells, or PBMCs.

This CDR3 has 14 residues. Germline V CDR1 and CDR2: SGHRS, YFSETQ. V was clipped by 6 bases and J by 0 bases; unmatched bases: 5. Original processing methods: Amplification with reference gene primers provided the estimates of nucleated cell counts. Here immunoSEQ multiplex PCR was the method, and the copy in TCRdb shows in-frame clones only, minus some. V and J calls and clone size are as listed in that table; D and trimming were resolved from the DNA. The sample has about 180,000 clones, approximately 90% seen once; the top ten hold 3.5% to 5%. The material sequenced was peripheral blood. The J gene is TRBJ2-7, the V gene TRBV5-1; 8 bases align to TRBD2. The TCR sequence derives from a woman aged 25-40 years with acute or convalescent COVID-19. CDR3 sequence: CASKPLAGSYEQYF. DNA of the CDR3: TGCGCCAGCAAACCCCTAGCGGGCTCCTACGAGCAGTACTTC.